These 19 T cell receptor beta chains were all obtained from the same sample, sequenced in a study of T-cell reconstitution after alpha-beta-depleted transplantation in children. Unique molecular identifiers were incorporated when the TCRbeta library was constructed. Each CDR3 protein is one row after TCRdb ran MiXCR on the PCR reads. The repertoire has 450,000 to 550,000 distinct CDR3 sequences, 9.5% to 12% of them found once; the top ten carry less than 15%. The sample here was PBMCs, mostly from graft donor cells, taken 180 days after TCRalphabeta/CD19-depleted stem cell transplant. These receptors all stem from a female patient aged 2-9 years who had a stem cell transplant for aplastic anemia, so the T cells may come from the graft donor.

The rearrangement links TRBV9 to TRBJ2-1; 7 positions agree with TRBD2. This CDR3 comprises 16 residues. The germline V gene has CDR1 SGDLS and CDR2 YYNGEE. Unmatched junction bases numbered 7, after V lost 0 bases and J lost 4 bases. DNA of the CDR3: TGTGCCAGCAGCGTAGGGGCGGGAGAGAAATACAATGAGCAGTTCTTC. Protein: CASSVGAGEKYNEQFF.

This clonotype was seen many times. This chain links TRBV6-4 with TRBJ2-6; no clear D gene. V was cut by 6 bases and J by 0 bases, with 6 bases left in between. Germline CDR1 reads MRHNA; CDR2 reads SNTAGT. The CDR3 is made up of 14 amino acids. CDR3 sequence (DNA): TGTGCCAGCAGCCAGGACTCTGGGGCCAACGTCCTGACTTTC. The encoded protein is CASSQDSGANVLTF.

In DNA, the CDR3 is TGTGCCAGCAGCCAAGGAACGCCCCGCCGGGAGACCCAGTACTTC. Translating it yields CASSQGTPRRETQYF. The rearrangement links TRBV14 to TRBJ2-5; D gene uncertain. This CDR3 comprises 15 residues. With 1 base removed from V and 5 bases from J, the gap between germline ends came to 14 bases. CDR1 is SGHDN and CDR2 is FVKESK in the germline V gene.

The chain has TRBV7-9 and TRBJ2-7, with 9 bases aligning to TRBD1. Germline V gene data show CDR1 as SEHNR and CDR2 as FQNEAQ (reference sequence). V shed 6 bases and J 3 bases; nucleotides not matched to a gene: 9. This CDR3 has 15 residues. CDR3 sequence (DNA): TGTGCCAGCAGAGAAGACGGGACAGGGAACTACGAGCAGTACGTC. This codes for CASREDGTGNYEQYV.

This clonotype came up many times. The gene calls are TRBV6-5 and TRBJ2-5; D perhaps matches TRBD2 (5 bases). V lost 6 bases and J lost 1, with 12 bases in between. This CDR3 region has 14 residues. Germline V lookup: CDR1 MNHEY, CDR2 SVGAGI. The CDR3 DNA follows: TGTGCCAGCAGCCGCTCGCGGGTCCAAGAGACCCAGTACTTC. Translation gives CASSRSRVQETQYF.

This chain's CDR3 is CASSPWVTDTQYF. The CDR3 bases are TGTGCCAGCAGCCCCTGGGTTACAGATACGCAGTATTTT. J is TRBJ2-3 and V is TRBV7-8; D not certain. The germline gives CDR1 SGHVS, CDR2 FQNEAQ. CDR3 size: 13 residues. V shed 5 bases and J shed 3 bases, with 9 bases lying between them.

The chain is built from TRBV20-1 and TRBJ2-2; D not certain. The germline V gene encodes CDR1 DFQATT and CDR2 SNEGSKA (reference sequence). This CDR3 region has 15 residues. Between the trimmed V and J ends, which lost 6 bases and 4 bases, there was a span of 18 bases. The CDR3 DNA reads TGCAGTGCCACCTCTTTATCCGCCACCACCGGGGAGCTGTTTTTT. Amino acids: CSATSLSATTGELFF.

The CDR3 coding sequence is TGTGCCAGCAGCCTCAAGGCTAGCAGTTTCAATGAGCAGTTCTTC. This encodes CASSLKASSFNEQFF. The chain employs TRBV7-6 and TRBJ2-1, with D tentatively TRBD2 (5 bases). CDR1 is SGHVS and CDR2 is FNYEAQ in the germline V gene. Trimming took 5 bases from V and 6 from J, leaving 17 bases between them. The length of the CDR3 is 15 residues.

The chain carries TRBV19 and TRBJ1-1; D remains unclear. The CDR3 loop spans 14 amino acids. Trimming cost V 3 bases and J 2 bases, with 10 bases left between them. Germline V gives CDR1 LNHDA, CDR2 SQIVND (reference sequence). CDR3: CASSIPVRNTEAFF. DNA of the CDR3: TGTGCCAGTAGTATCCCGGTGAGAAACACTGAAGCTTTCTTT. Variable domain in full (rest from reference TRBV19 and TRBJ1-1): DGGITQSPKYLFRKEGQNVTLSCEQNLNHDAMYWYRQDPGQGLRLIYYSQIVNDFQKGDIAEGYSVSREKKESFPLTVTSAQKNPTAFYLCASSIPVRNTEAFFGQGTRLTVV.

This clonotype was seen a few times. The V call is TRBV20-1, the J call TRBJ2-2, with D unresolved. Germline lookup yields CDR1 DFQATT and CDR2 SNEGSKA (reference sequence). V shed 1 base and J shed 2 bases, with 8 bases lying between them. CDR3 size: 14 residues. In DNA form, the CDR3 reads TGCAGTGCTAGAGTGAGTCTTAACACCGGGGAGCTGTTTTTT. This encodes CSARVSLNTGELFF.

V usage is TRBV11-1 and J usage is TRBJ2-1, with 12 bases identical to TRBD2. V lost 6 bases and J lost 8; bases outside the gene matches: 17. Germline loops: CDR1 SGHAT, CDR2 FQDESV (reference sequence). This CDR3 has 18 amino acids. CDR3 nucleotide sequence: TGTGCCAGCAGACGAAGGACTAGCGGGACCGCCCGTTTTGATGAGCAGTTCTTC. Translated, it gives CASRRRTSGTARFDEQFF.

This rearrangement joins TRBV19 to TRBJ2-1; the match to TRBD2 covers 10 bases. The germline gives CDR1 LNHDA, CDR2 SQIVND (reference sequence). The junction had 1 base not matched to a gene; V was cut back by 5 bases and J by 0 bases. The CDR3 sequence is 15 residues long. The CDR3 loop reads CASSEREGSYNEQFF. The CDR3 DNA is TGTGCCAGTAGTGAGCGGGAGGGCTCCTACAATGAGCAGTTCTTC.

This clonotype was detected a few times. The chain couples TRBV5-5 to TRBJ2-5; D remains unclear. This CDR3 is built from 14 residues. V gave up 6 bases and J gave up 4 bases, with 16 bases separating them. CDR1 SGHKS and CDR2 YYEKEE come from the germline V gene (reference sequence). The CDR3 nucleotides read TGTGCCAGCACCCCTAGAGGAGTCCCAGAGACCCAGTACTTC. Encoded protein: CASTPRGVPETQYF.

The table lists this clonotype with a few counts. The rearrangement joins TRBV27 to TRBJ2-7; D may be TRBD1 (6 bases). Germline CDR1 reads MNHEY; CDR2 reads SMNVEV (reference sequence). This CDR3 contains 14 residues. The germline V and J ends were trimmed by 8 bases and 2 bases, with 16 bases remaining between them. CDR3 nucleotide sequence: TGTGCCAGCCGAGGGTCGGACAGACCCTACGAGCAGTACGTC. It translates to CASRGSDRPYEQYV.

The V call is TRBV4-3, the J call TRBJ2-1, with 7 positions matching TRBD2. This CDR3 comprises 18 residues. From germline, CDR1 is LGHNA and CDR2 YSLEER. V lost 4 bases to trimming and J lost 0 bases; unmatched junction nucleotides: 12. The CDR3 sequence: CASSRKFWRGSSYNEQFF. DNA of the CDR3: TGCGCCAGCAGCCGCAAGTTTTGGCGGGGGAGCTCCTACAATGAGCAGTTCTTC.

This clonotype was observed at least ten times. The chain links TRBV11-2 to TRBJ2-7; no clear D gene. The CDR3 runs 17 residues. Trimming took off 0 bases at V and 6 bases at J, with 21 bases between the two ends. CDR1 is SGHAT, CDR2 FQNNGV, per germline. In DNA, the CDR3 is TGTGCCAGCAGCTTAGATTCCGGACGCGCTCAGAATGGCGAGCAGTACTTC. Translating it yields CASSLDSGRAQNGEQYF.

J is TRBJ2-3 and V is TRBV19; D might be TRBD1 (6 bases). The V gene lost 7 bases and the J gene lost 2 bases, with 10 bases spanning the gap. The CDR3 extends over 13 amino acids. Germline V CDR1 and CDR2: LNHDA, SQIVND (reference sequence). The CDR3 DNA follows: TGTGCCAGTATGACAGGTCACACAGATACGCAGTATTTT. Amino acid sequence: CASMTGHTDTQYF.

In its sample, this clonotype was seen a few times. This chain connects TRBV12-3 or TRBV12-4 to TRBJ1-3; 8 bases agree with TRBD1. J lost 4 bases, V lost 7 bases, and 9 bases had no gene match. The CDR3 spans 15 residues. The CDR3 reads CASTPDRASGNTIYF. For the CDR3, the DNA is TGTGCCAGCACCCCGGACAGGGCATCGGGAAACACCATATATTTT.

This clonotype was seen more than once but under ten times. The chain couples TRBV9 to TRBJ2-1, with D possibly matching TRBD2 (6 bases). The CDR3 extends over 16 amino acids. V dropped 7 bases and J dropped 4 bases, with 21 bases sitting between them. Germline V gene data show CDR1 as SGDLS and CDR2 as YYNGEE. CDR3 in amino acids: CASGPKPWGEYNEQFF. In nucleotides, the CDR3 is TGTGCCAGCGGCCCAAAGCCCTGGGGGGAATACAATGAGCAGTTCTTC.